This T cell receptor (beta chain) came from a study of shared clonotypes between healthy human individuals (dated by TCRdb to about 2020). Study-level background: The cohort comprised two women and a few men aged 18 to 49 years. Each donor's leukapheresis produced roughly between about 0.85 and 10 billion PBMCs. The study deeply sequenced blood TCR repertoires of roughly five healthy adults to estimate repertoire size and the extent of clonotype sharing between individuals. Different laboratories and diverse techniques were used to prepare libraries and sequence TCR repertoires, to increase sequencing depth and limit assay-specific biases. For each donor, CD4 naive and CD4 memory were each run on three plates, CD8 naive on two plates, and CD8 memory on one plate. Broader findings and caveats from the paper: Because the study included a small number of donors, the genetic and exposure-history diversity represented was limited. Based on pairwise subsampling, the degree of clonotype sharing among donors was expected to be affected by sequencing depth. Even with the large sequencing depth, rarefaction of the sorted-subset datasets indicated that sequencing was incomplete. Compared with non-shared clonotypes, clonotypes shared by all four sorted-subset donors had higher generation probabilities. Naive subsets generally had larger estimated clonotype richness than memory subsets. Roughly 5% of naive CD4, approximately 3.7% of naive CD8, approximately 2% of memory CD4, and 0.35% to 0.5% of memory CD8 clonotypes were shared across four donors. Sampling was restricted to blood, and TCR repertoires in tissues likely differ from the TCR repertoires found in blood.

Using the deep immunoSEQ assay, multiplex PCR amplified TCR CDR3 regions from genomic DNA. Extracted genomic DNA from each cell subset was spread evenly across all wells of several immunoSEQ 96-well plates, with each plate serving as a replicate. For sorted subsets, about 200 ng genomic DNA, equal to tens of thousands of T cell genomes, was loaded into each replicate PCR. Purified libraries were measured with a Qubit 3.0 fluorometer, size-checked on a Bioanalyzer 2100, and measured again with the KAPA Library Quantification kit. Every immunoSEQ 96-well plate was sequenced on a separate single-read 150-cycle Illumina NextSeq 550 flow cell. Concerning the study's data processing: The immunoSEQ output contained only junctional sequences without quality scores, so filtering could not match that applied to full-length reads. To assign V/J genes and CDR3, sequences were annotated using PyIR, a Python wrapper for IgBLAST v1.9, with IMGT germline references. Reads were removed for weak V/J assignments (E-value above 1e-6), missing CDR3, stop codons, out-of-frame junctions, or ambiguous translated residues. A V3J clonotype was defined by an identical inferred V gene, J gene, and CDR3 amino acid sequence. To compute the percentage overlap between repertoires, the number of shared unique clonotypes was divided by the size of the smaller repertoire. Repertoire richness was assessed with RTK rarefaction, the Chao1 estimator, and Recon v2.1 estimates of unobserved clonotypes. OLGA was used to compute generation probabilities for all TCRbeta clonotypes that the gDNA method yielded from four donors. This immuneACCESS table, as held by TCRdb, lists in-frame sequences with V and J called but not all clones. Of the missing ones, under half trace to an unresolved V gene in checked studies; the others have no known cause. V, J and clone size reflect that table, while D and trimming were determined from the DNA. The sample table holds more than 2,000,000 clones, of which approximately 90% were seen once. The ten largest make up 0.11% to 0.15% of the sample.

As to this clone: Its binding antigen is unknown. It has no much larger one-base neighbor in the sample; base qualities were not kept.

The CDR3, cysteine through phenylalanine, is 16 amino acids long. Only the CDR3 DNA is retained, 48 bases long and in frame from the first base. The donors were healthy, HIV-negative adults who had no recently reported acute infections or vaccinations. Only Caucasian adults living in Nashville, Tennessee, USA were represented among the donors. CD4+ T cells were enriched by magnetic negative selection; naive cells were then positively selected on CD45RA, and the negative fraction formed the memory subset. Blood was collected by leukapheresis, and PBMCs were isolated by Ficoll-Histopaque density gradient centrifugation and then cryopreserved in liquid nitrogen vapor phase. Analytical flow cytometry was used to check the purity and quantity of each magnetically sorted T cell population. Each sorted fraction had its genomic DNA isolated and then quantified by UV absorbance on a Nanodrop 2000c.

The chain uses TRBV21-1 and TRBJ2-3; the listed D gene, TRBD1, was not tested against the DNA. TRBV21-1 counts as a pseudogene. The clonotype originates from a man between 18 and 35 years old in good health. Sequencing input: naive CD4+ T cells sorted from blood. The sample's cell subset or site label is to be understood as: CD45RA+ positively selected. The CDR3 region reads CASSNPLGQSTDTQYF. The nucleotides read TGTGCCAGCAGCAACCCCCTGGGACAGAGCACAGATACGCAGTATTTT.